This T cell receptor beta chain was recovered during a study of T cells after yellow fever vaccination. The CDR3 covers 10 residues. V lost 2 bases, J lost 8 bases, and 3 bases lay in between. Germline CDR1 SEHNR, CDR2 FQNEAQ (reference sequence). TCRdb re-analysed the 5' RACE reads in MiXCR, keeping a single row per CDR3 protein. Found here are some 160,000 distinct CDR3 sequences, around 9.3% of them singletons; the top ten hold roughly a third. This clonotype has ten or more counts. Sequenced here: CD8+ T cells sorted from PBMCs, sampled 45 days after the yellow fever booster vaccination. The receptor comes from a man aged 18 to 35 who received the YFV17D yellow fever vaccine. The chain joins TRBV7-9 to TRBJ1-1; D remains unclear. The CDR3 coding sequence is TGTGCCAGCAGCTTAACCGAAGCTTTCTTT. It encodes CASSLTEAFF.